What follows are 31 T cell receptor beta chains derived from one specimen sequenced in a study of blood T cell repertoires in COVID-19. Sequencing was performed with immunoSEQ multiplex PCR; in TCRdb, only in-frame clones are kept and a portion is missing. The data show 200,000 or so clones, with 70% to 90% seen just once and 2.5% to 3.5% held by the top ten. Sequencing was done on a sample of peripheral blood. Receptors were obtained from a middle-aged man who had recovered from COVID-19.

This chain connects TRBV28 to TRBJ2-7, with 8 bases lining up with TRBD1. With 5 bases clipped from V and 9 bases from J, the junction kept 15 bases outside the gene matches. Germline assignment: CDR1 MDHEN and CDR2 SYDVKM. The CDR3 is 15 residues long. The CDR3 sequence: CASSLQTGVTTRQYF. For the CDR3, the DNA is TGTGCCAGCAGTCTCCAGACAGGGGTTACAACAAGGCAGTACTTC.

The gene calls are TRBV7-8 and TRBJ1-2; 7 positions agree with TRBD1. Trimming took 5 bases from V and 4 from J; bases not matched to a gene: 10. The CDR3 contains 15 residues. Germline assignment: CDR1 SGHVS and CDR2 FQNEAQ. The CDR3 DNA reads TGTGCCAGCAGCGAAGCAGGGGGGAGTGCCTATGGCTACACCTTC. Protein sequence: CASSEAGGSAYGYTF. The whole variable domain, remainder taken from reference TRBV7-8 and TRBJ1-2, is GAGVSQSPRYKVAKRGQDVALRCDPISGHVSLFWYQQALGQGPEFLTYFQNEAQLDKSGLPSDRFFAERPEGSVSTLKIQRTQQEDSAVYLCASSEAGGSAYGYTFGSGTRLTVV.

The chain carries TRBV30 and TRBJ1-5; D possibly corresponds to TRBD1 (6 bases). CDR3 size: 15 residues. V lost 0 bases and J 2 bases, leaving 11 bases between the germline ends. Germline lookup yields CDR1 GTSNPN and CDR2 SVGIG (reference sequence). CDR3 sequence (DNA): TGTGCCTGGAGTGTACTAGGGGGTGGCAATCAGCCCCAGCATTTT. This gives the protein CAWSVLGGGNQPQHF.

The chain links TRBV19 to TRBJ1-5; TRBD1 aligns across 8 bases. Germline CDR1 and CDR2: LNHDA and SQIVND (reference sequence). The CDR3 contains 16 residues. V trimming: 5 bases; J trimming: 2 bases; junction bases outside the gene matches: 8. The DNA of the CDR3 is TGTGCCAGTAGTTCCTACGGACAGGGCGGCAATCAGCCCCAGCATTTT. This encodes CASSSYGQGGNQPQHF.

This rearrangement joins TRBV28 to TRBJ2-7; D call uncertain. The CDR3 has 15 amino acids. V lost 6 bases and J 2 bases, leaving 17 bases between the germline ends. Germline CDR1 is MDHEN and CDR2 is SYDVKM. The CDR3 DNA follows: TGTGCCAGCAGCTCGCCGAGTACCCCCGCCTACGAGCAGTACTTC. Its translation is CASSSPSTPAYEQYF.

The chain combines TRBV28 with TRBJ1-1, with TRBD1 matching over 7 bases. Germline CDR1 reads MDHEN; CDR2 reads SYDVKM. Trimming took 5 bases from V and 0 from J; bases not matched to a gene: 3. CDR3 length: 14 residues. The CDR3 loop is CASSRGQMNTEAFF. In nucleotides, the CDR3 is TGTGCCAGCAGTCGGGGACAGATGAACACTGAAGCTTTCTTT.

This chain connects TRBV29-1 to TRBJ2-3, with 8 bases aligning to TRBD2. The CDR3 runs 15 residues. Trimming at V came to 2 bases and at J to 3 bases, leaving 7 bases not matched to a gene. Per the germline V gene, CDR1 is SQVTM and CDR2 is ANQGSEA. As DNA, the CDR3 is TGCAGCGTTGAATTGAGCGGGAGAAGGACAGATACGCAGTATTTT. It specifies CSVELSGRRTDTQYF.

This sequence joins TRBV20-1 and TRBJ1-2, with no clear D. CDR1 and CDR2 (germline): DFQATT, SNEGSKA (reference sequence). The CDR3 has 13 residues. The V gene lost 3 bases and the J gene lost 8 bases, with 16 bases spanning the gap. The CDR3 nucleotides are TGCAGTGCTAGTTTCATGGGAGCAGAGGGCTACACCTTC. Protein product: CSASFMGAEGYTF.

This chain uses TRBV27 with TRBJ2-7, with 8 bases that match TRBD1. Germline lookup yields CDR1 MNHEY and CDR2 SMNVEV (reference sequence). CDR3 length: 15 amino acids. Losses at the gene ends were 6 bases for V and 4 bases for J; bases not matched to a gene: 11. The CDR3 bases are TGTGCCAGCAGGCCTTTCGGGACAGGCGAGTACGAGCAGTACTTC. It specifies CASRPFGTGEYEQYF.

This sequence joins TRBV29-1 and TRBJ2-1; D may be TRBD2 (5 bases). Germline-derived CDR1 and CDR2 are SQVTM and ANQGSEA. V lost 7 bases and J lost 2, with 12 bases in between. This CDR3 region has 13 residues. CDR3 residues: CSARGSTYNEQFF. DNA of the CDR3: TGCAGCGCCCGAGGGTCTACCTACAATGAGCAGTTCTTC.

The CDR3 DNA reads as TGCGCCAGCAGTTCTACTCCTTCAAATGGCTACACCTTC. Its translation is CASSSTPSNGYTF. This rearrangement joins TRBV5-1 to TRBJ1-2; D gene ambiguous. V gave up 5 bases and J gave up 6 bases, with 14 bases separating them. Germline loops: CDR1 SGHRS, CDR2 YFSETQ. This CDR3 contains 13 residues.

This chain's CDR3 is CASSQETQGHTIYF. CDR3 bases: TGTGCCAGCAGCCAAGAGACACAGGGACACACCATATATTTT. The J gene is TRBJ1-3, the V gene TRBV3-1 (or the pseudogene TRBV3-2), with a tentative D call TRBD1 (6 bases). V lost 0 bases to trimming and J lost 8 bases, with 11 bases between them. Germline-derived CDR1 and CDR2 are LGHDT and YNNKEL (reference sequence). The CDR3 extends over 14 amino acids.

The chain combines TRBV28 with TRBJ1-2, with 7 bases fitting TRBD1. CDR3 size: 12 residues. V lost 8 bases, J lost 6 bases, and 6 bases stayed unmatched. Germline CDR1 reads MDHEN; CDR2 reads SYDVKM. CDR3 amino acids: CASLRDSDGYTF. For the CDR3, the DNA is TGTGCCAGCCTCCGGGACAGCGATGGCTACACCTTC.

The chain couples TRBV6-5 to TRBJ2-5, with 8 bases aligning to TRBD1. J gave up 3 bases and V 7 bases, and 4 bases lay outside the gene matches. Germline lookup yields CDR1 MNHEY and CDR2 SVGAGI. The CDR3 is 13 amino acids. The chain's CDR3 is CASKTGGKETQYF. For the CDR3, the DNA is TGTGCCAGCAAAACAGGGGGGAAAGAGACCCAGTACTTC.

The chain joins TRBV7-6 to TRBJ2-5, with 14 bases fitting TRBD2. The CDR3 is 16 residues long. The V and J ends lost 1 base and 5 bases, in that order; junction bases with no gene match: 3. Germline CDR1 is SGHVS and CDR2 is FNYEAQ. This chain's CDR3 is CASSLGGLAGAETQYF. In DNA, the CDR3 is TGTGCCAGCAGCTTAGGGGGACTAGCGGGAGCGGAGACCCAGTACTTC.

The V and J genes are TRBV3-1 (or the pseudogene TRBV3-2) and TRBJ2-2; 7 nucleotides line up with TRBD2. J gave up 6 bases and V 0 bases, and 4 bases lay outside the gene matches. Per the germline V gene, CDR1 is LGHDT and CDR2 is YNNKEL (reference sequence). The CDR3 sequence is 15 residues long. The CDR3 DNA reads as TGTGCCAGCAGCCAAGAACTAGCGAGCGCCGGGGAGCTGTTTTTT. Its translation is CASSQELASAGELFF.

The chain uses TRBV25-1 and TRBJ1-1; 9 nucleotides match TRBD1. The J segment lost 3 bases and the V segment lost 6 bases, leaving 8 bases of the junction unmatched. Germline CDR1 is MGHDK and CDR2 is SYGVNS. The CDR3 totals 15 residues. The DNA for the CDR3 is TGTGCCAGCAGCCTAGGGACAGGGAAACACACTGAAGCTTTCTTT. It encodes CASSLGTGKHTEAFF.

This clone is a singleton in its sample. The chain carries TRBV24-1 and TRBJ1-2, with D unresolved. In germline, CDR1 is KGHDR, CDR2 SFDVKD. The CDR3 has 13 amino acids. V lost 5 bases and J 3 bases, leaving 9 bases between the germline ends. CDR3 DNA sequence: TGTGCCACCAGTGGTCCGGGTGACTATGGCTACACCTTC. It encodes CATSGPGDYGYTF.

The chain joins TRBV3-1 (or the pseudogene TRBV3-2) to TRBJ2-1; 7 nucleotides align to TRBD2. Germline V gene lookup returns CDR1 LGHDT and CDR2 YNNKEL (reference sequence). This CDR3 is 16 amino acids long. The V segment lost 4 bases and the J segment 5 bases; nucleotides outside the gene matches: 11. Written as DNA, the CDR3 is TGTGCCAGCAGCCTTCTTGGCGGGAGCGGTAACAATGAGCAGTTCTTC. Amino acid sequence: CASSLLGGSGNNEQFF.

V gene TRBV6-6 combines with J gene TRBJ1-2, with 9 bases identical to TRBD1. CDR1 and CDR2 (germline): MNHNY, SVGAGI (reference sequence). V trimming: 4 bases; J trimming: 7 bases; junction bases outside the gene matches: 10. The CDR3 contains 15 residues. CDR3 sequence: CASSSQPDRGSGYTF. The CDR3 DNA reads as TGTGCCAGCAGTTCTCAACCGGACAGGGGAAGTGGCTACACCTTC.

The chain carries TRBV5-5 and TRBJ1-6; 8 bases align to TRBD1. V was pared by 2 bases and J by 9 bases, with 10 bases of the junction left unmatched. CDR1 is SGHKS and CDR2 is YYEKEE in the germline V gene (reference sequence). CDR3 length: 16 amino acids. CDR3 protein: CASSLQGDLPISPLHF. The CDR3 DNA reads TGTGCCAGCAGCTTACAGGGGGACTTACCTATTTCACCCCTCCACTTT.

V gene TRBV28 combines with J gene TRBJ2-5, with a tentative D call TRBD1 (6 bases). The germline gives CDR1 MDHEN, CDR2 SYDVKM. CDR3 length: 16 residues. Trimming took off 4 bases at V and 5 bases at J, with 20 bases between the two ends. The chain's CDR3 is CASSSLHTGSRETQYF. As DNA, the CDR3 is TGTGCCAGCAGTTCCCTTCACACAGGGTCCAGGGAGACCCAGTACTTC.

This chain uses TRBV18 with TRBJ2-1; 15 bases map to TRBD2. The germline CDR1 and CDR2 sequences are KGHSH and LQKENI. The CDR3 covers 16 residues. V was clipped by 4 bases and J by 7 bases; unmatched bases: 5. This CDR3 reads CASSHAGLAGGNEQFF. CDR3 DNA sequence: TGTGCCAGCTCACACGCCGGACTAGCGGGAGGGAATGAGCAGTTCTTC.

V is TRBV27 and J is TRBJ2-3; TRBD2 matches 9 bases. V dropped 2 bases and J dropped 5; count of bases not matched to a gene: 8. Germline V gene sequence: CDR1 MNHEY, CDR2 SMNVEV (reference sequence). The CDR3 extends over 16 amino acids. DNA for the CDR3: TGTGCCAGCAGTTTACAGGCGGGAGGGCATCGAGATACGCAGTATTTT. Protein sequence: CASSLQAGGHRDTQYF.

This clone was counted only a few times. The CDR3 DNA reads TGTGCCAGCAGCCGGGACAGGGTGAGCTCCTACGAGCAGTACTTC. Its translation is CASSRDRVSSYEQYF. The chain links TRBV6-2 or TRBV6-3 to TRBJ2-7; 9 bases are shared with TRBD1. Trimming cost V 6 bases and J 0 bases; bases outside gene matches: 6. There are 15 residues in the CDR3. The germline CDR1 and CDR2 sequences are MNHEY and SVGEGT.

A single count supports this clone. The gene calls are TRBV30 and TRBJ1-1; maybe TRBD1 (5 bases). The germline CDR1 and CDR2 sequences are GTSNPN and SVGIG (reference sequence). This CDR3 is built from 13 residues. V was cut by 7 bases and J by 1 base, with 13 bases left in between. This CDR3 reads CASRQGTNTEAFF. The CDR3 DNA reads as TGTGCCTCGAGGCAGGGAACGAACACTGAAGCTTTCTTT. Filled out from reference TRBV30 and TRBJ1-1, the complete variable domain reads SQTIHQWPATLVQPVGSPLSLECTVEGTSNPNLYWYRQAAGRGLQLLFYSVGIGQISSEVPQNLSASRPQDRQFILSSKKLLLSDSGFYLCASRQGTNTEAFFGQGTRLTVV.

V gene TRBV28 combines with J gene TRBJ1-4; 9 positions agree with TRBD1. In germline, CDR1 is MDHEN, CDR2 SYDVKM. Losses at the gene ends were 6 bases for V and 8 bases for J; bases not matched to a gene: 10. CDR3 size: 15 residues. The CDR3 sequence is CASSSQGAGEEKLFF. The CDR3 DNA reads TGTGCCAGCAGCTCACAGGGGGCTGGGGAAGAAAAACTGTTTTTT.

The gene calls are TRBV30 and TRBJ2-2; 13 nucleotides align to TRBD2. CDR1 GTSNPN and CDR2 SVGIG come from the germline V gene (reference sequence). This CDR3 has 14 residues. The V gene end was trimmed by 3 bases and the J gene end by 8 bases; junction bases not matched to a gene: 3. The CDR3 DNA follows: TGTGCCTGGAGACGACTAGCGGGAGGTGGGGAGCTGTTTTTT. It codes for CAWRRLAGGGELFF.

The gene calls are TRBV10-3 and TRBJ2-4; 9 nucleotides agree with TRBD1. The V gene end was trimmed by 3 bases and the J gene end by 7 bases; junction bases not matched to a gene: 4. The CDR3 runs 14 residues. Germline CDR1 and CDR2: ENHRY and SYGVKD. The CDR3 sequence: CAISEGQGINIQYF. CDR3 nucleotides: TGTGCCATCAGTGAAGGACAGGGGATCAACATTCAGTACTTC.

The V gene is TRBV7-6, the J gene TRBJ2-7; the match to TRBD1 covers 8 bases. This CDR3 has 15 amino acids. Germline V gives CDR1 SGHVS, CDR2 FNYEAQ. V shed 0 bases and J 3 bases; nucleotides not matched to a gene: 4. CDR3 residues: CASSLALTGGYEQYF. CDR3 coding DNA: TGTGCCAGCAGCTTAGCGCTCACAGGGGGCTACGAGCAGTACTTC.

This clone has only one observation. V gene TRBV11-2 combines with J gene TRBJ2-3; perhaps TRBD2 as D (6 bases). CDR3 length equals 18 residues. Germline V gene lookup returns CDR1 SGHAT and CDR2 FQNNGV. Deletions cut 4 bases from V and 0 bases from J, with 20 bases between. Here the CDR3 DNA reads TGTGCCAGCAGCTCGCTTCGTGGTGGGAGGACTAGCACAGATACGCAGTATTTT. It specifies CASSSLRGGRTSTDTQYF.